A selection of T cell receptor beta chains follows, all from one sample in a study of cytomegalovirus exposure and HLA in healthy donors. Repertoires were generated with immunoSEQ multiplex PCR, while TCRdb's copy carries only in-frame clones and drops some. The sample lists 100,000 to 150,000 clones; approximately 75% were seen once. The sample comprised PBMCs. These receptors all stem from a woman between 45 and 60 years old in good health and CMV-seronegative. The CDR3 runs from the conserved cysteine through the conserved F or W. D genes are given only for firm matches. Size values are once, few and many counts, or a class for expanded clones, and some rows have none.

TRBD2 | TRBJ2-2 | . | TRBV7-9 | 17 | TGTGCCAGCAGTCAATACGGACTAGCGGGAGACACCGGGGAGCTGTTTTTT | CASSQYGLAGDTGELFF
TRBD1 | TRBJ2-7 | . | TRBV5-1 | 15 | TGCGCCAGCAGCTCAGACAGGGGGCTTACCTACGAGCAGTACTTC | CASSSDRGLTYEQYF
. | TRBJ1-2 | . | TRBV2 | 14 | TGTGCCAGCAGTAACACACAGGGTTCTGGTGGCTACACCTTC | CASSNTQGSGGYTF
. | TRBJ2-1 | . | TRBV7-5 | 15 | TGTGCCAGAAGCCCAGGGACTAGCGGGTTGAATGAGCAGTTCTTC | CARSPGTSGLNEQFF
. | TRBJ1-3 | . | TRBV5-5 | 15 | TGTGCCAGCAGCTTTAGCGGGGACTCTGGAAACACCATATATTTT | CASSFSGDSGNTIYF
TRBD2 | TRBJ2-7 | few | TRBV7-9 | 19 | TGTGCCAGCAGCTTAGAAGTCTCCCGAGCACTAGCGGATCCCTACGAGCAGTACTTC | CASSLEVSRALADPYEQYF
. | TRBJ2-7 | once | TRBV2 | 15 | TGTGCCAGCATAGTCGCGGCAGCCACTACCTACGAGCAGTACTTC | CASIVAAATTYEQYF
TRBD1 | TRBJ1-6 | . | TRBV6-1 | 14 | TGTGCCAGCAGGATGACAGGGGCAAATTCACCCCTCCACTTT | CASRMTGANSPLHF
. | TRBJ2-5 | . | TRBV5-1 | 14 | TGCGCCAGCAGCTTGGGTTCTATACAAGAGACCCAGTACTTC | CASSLGSIQETQYF
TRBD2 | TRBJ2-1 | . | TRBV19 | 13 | TGTGCCAGTAGTACCGGGACTAGCGGGGGACAGTTCTTC | CASSTGTSGGQFF
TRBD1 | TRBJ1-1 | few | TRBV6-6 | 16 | TGTGCCAGCAGTCAGCCCCTTCAGGGGGGAGCCACTGAAGCTTTCTTT | CASSQPLQGGATEAFF
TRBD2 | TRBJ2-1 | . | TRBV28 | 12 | TGTGCCAGCATGGGAGGGAACAATGAGCAGTTCTTC | CASMGGNNEQFF
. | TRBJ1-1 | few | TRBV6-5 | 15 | TGTGCCAGCAGTTACTCTCCCCAGGGCAGCACTGAAGCTTTCTTT | CASSYSPQGSTEAFF
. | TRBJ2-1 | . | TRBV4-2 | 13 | TGTGCCAGCAGCCAAGACAGCCTGCGGGAGCAGTTCTTC | CASSQDSLREQFF
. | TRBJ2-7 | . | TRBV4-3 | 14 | TGCGCCAGCAGCCAACAAGCTTATGACTACGAGCAGTACTTC | CASSQQAYDYEQYF
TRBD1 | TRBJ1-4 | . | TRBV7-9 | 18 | TGTGCCAGCAGCCCTGGGACAGGGGGCGGAGGGGCTAATGAAAAACTGTTTTTT | CASSPGTGGGGANEKLFF
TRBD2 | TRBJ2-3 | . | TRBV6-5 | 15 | TGTGCCAGCAGTTACTATTCAGCCGGGAGGGATACGCAGTATTTT | CASSYYSAGRDTQYF
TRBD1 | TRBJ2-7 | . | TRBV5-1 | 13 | TGCGCCAGCAGCTGGACAGGGGGCAACGGGCAGTACTTC | CASSWTGGNGQYF
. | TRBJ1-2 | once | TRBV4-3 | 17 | TGCGCCAGCAGCCAATTGTTAACAGAAGGGGCAATTACCGGCTACACCTTC | CASSQLLTEGAITGYTF
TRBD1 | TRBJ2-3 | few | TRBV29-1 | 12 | TGCAGCGGGGGGACAGGGGCCGATACGCAGTATTTT | CSGGTGADTQYF
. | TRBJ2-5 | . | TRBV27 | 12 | TGTGCCAGCCGAGACGGGGGAGAGACCCAGTACTTC | CASRDGGETQYF
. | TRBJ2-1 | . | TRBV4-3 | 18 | TGCGCCAGCAGCCAAGATTCCACCGGGCGGGGCGGTTACAATGAGCAGTTCTTC | CASSQDSTGRGGYNEQFF
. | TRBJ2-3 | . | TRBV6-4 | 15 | TGTGCCAGCAGCCCCCTAGCGTCGAGCACAGATACGCAGTATTTT | CASSPLASSTDTQYF
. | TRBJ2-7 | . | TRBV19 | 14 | TGTGCCACCTCCACCGGGGGGCTCTCCTACGAGCAGTACTTC | CATSTGGLSYEQYF
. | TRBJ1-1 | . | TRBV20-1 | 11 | TGCAGTGCTAGAGACGACAGAGAAGCTTTCTTT | CSARDDREAFF
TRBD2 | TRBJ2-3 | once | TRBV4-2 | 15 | TGTGCCAGCAGCCAAGGAATAGCGGGGACAGATACGCAGTATTTT | CASSQGIAGTDTQYF